This T cell receptor beta chain emerged from a study of CD8 T cells in Susac syndrome. cDNA came from about 0.5 to 1 ug RNA primed by random hexamers. The amplification used immunoSEQ multiplex PCR on TCR beta CDR3; it spanned 54 Vbeta and 13 Jbeta. Via MiXCR, TCRdb re-called the immunoSEQ multiplex PCR reads, giving one row per CDR3 protein. The sample holds over 100,000 distinct CDR3 sequences; roughly 91% are singletons and the top ten take less than 0.15%. Negative isolation was used for CD8+ and CD4+ T cells, and FACS enrichment was applied to TEMRA cells. Between the trimmed V and J ends, which lost 2 bases and 6 bases, there was a span of 5 bases. This CDR3 is built from 11 residues. CDR1 is GTSNPN, CDR2 SVGIG, per germline (reference sequence).

The gene calls are TRBV30 and TRBJ2-1; D not certain. The sample comprised CD4+ T cells from PBMCs. The source of this sequence is a human donor in good health. CDR3 in DNA: TGTGCCTGGAGTATTGGCAATGAGCAGTTCTTC. As protein: CAWSIGNEQFF.